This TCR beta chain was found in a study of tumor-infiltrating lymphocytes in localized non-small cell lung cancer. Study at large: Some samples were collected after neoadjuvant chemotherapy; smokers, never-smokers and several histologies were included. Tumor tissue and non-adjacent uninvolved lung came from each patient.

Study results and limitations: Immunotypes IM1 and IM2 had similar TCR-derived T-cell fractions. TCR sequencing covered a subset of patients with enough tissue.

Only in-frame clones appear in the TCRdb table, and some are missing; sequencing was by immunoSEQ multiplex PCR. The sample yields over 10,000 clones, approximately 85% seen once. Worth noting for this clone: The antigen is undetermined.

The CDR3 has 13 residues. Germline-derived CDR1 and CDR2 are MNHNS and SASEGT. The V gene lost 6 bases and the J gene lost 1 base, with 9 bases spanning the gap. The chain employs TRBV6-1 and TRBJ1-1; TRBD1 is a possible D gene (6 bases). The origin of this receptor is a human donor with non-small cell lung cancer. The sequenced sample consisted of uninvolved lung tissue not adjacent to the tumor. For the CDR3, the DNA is TGTGCCAGCAGGACAGGAACGAACACTGAAGCTTTCTTT. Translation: CASRTGTNTEAFF.